Shown below are 21 T cell receptor beta chains from a single sample sequenced in a study of T cell responses to AZD1222 COVID-19 vaccine. Assay: immunoSEQ multiplex PCR; the TCRdb copy retains only in-frame clones and omits some. The sample has about 130,000 clones, roughly 85% seen once; the top ten hold 7.5% to 8%. The material sequenced was peripheral blood, taken on day 0 of AZD1222 vaccination. These receptors were collected from an adult in good health.

This clone turned up a few times. J is TRBJ2-7 and V is TRBV6-2 or TRBV6-3; a weak D match, TRBD2 (6 bases). The germline gives CDR1 MNHEY, CDR2 SVGEGT. V was clipped by 3 bases and J by 1 base, with 7 bases between them. This CDR3 has 13 amino acids. The CDR3 here is CASSYRESYEQYF. In DNA form, the CDR3 reads TGTGCCAGCAGTTATCGGGAGTCCTACGAGCAGTACTTC.

V gene TRBV2 combines with J gene TRBJ2-7; 11 bases are a match to TRBD2. Per germline, CDR1 SNHLY and CDR2 FYNNEI. The CDR3 totals 15 residues. V gave up 7 bases and J gave up 2 bases; unmatched junction bases: 7. The CDR3 is CASTVGLAEPYEQYF. The CDR3 coding sequence is TGTGCCAGCACCGTGGGACTAGCGGAGCCCTACGAGCAGTACTTC.

The J gene is TRBJ1-4, the V gene TRBV14; maybe TRBD1 (5 bases). This CDR3 region has 18 residues. With 1 base removed from V and 0 bases from J, the gap between germline ends came to 15 bases. CDR1 and CDR2 from the germline V gene are SGHDN and FVKESK. Here the CDR3 DNA reads TGTGCCAGCAGCCAAGGTACAGGCCGAAGAGCAACTAATGAAAAACTGTTTTTT. Protein product: CASSQGTGRRATNEKLFF.

The rearrangement uses TRBV3-1 (or the pseudogene TRBV3-2) and TRBJ2-3; TRBD2 agrees at 9 bases. CDR3 length: 16 amino acids. With V trimmed by 4 bases and J by 2 bases, 7 bases remained unmatched. Germline CDR1 is LGHDT and CDR2 is YNNKEL (reference sequence). In DNA form, the CDR3 reads TGTGCCAGCAGCCCAGGGACTAGCAGCTACACAGATACGCAGTATTTT. Amino acids: CASSPGTSSYTDTQYF.

V usage is TRBV3-1 (or the pseudogene TRBV3-2) and J usage is TRBJ1-2, with D tentatively TRBD1 (6 bases). V was clipped by 1 base and J by 0 bases, with 12 bases between them. Looked up from germline, CDR1 is LGHDT and CDR2 is YNNKEL (reference sequence). The CDR3 is 16 residues long. In nucleotides, the CDR3 is TGTGCCAGCAGCCAAGGCAACAGGGCAGCTAACTATGGCTACACCTTC. It specifies CASSQGNRAANYGYTF.

This sequence joins TRBV2 and TRBJ2-6; D perhaps matches TRBD2 (5 bases). The CDR3 runs to 14 residues. Germline CDR1 is SNHLY and CDR2 is FYNNEI. Trimming removed 6 bases from V and 4 bases from J, with 10 bases in between. CDR3 nucleotides: TGTGCCAGCAGGCCGGGGAACGGGGCCAACGTCCTGACTTTC. Residues: CASRPGNGANVLTF. Drawing the rest from reference TRBV2 and TRBJ2-6, the complete variable domain is EPEVTQTPSHQVTQMGQEVILRCVPISNHLYFYWYRQILGQKVEFLVSFYNNEISEKSEIFDDQFSVERPDGSNFTLKIRSTKLEDSAMYFCASRPGNGANVLTFGAGSRLTVL.

This rearrangement joins TRBV19 to TRBJ2-3, with 12 bases identical to TRBD2. CDR3 size: 15 residues. V shed 3 bases and J 4 bases; nucleotides not matched to a gene: 2. Germline values: CDR1 LNHDA, CDR2 SQIVND (reference sequence). CDR3 residues: CASSILAGGPDTQYF. Written as DNA, the CDR3 is TGTGCCAGTAGTATCCTAGCGGGAGGGCCAGATACGCAGTATTTT.

The J gene is TRBJ2-7, the V gene TRBV6-7; tentative D call: TRBD2 (6 bases). TRBV6-7 falls under the ORF class, with uncertain function. The V and J ends lost 2 bases and 6 bases respectively, with 8 bases between them. The CDR3 is 12 amino acids. This chain's CDR3 is CASSYGGCEQYF. CDR3 in DNA: TGTGCCAGCAGTTACGGGGGGTGCGAGCAGTACTTC.

The V call is TRBV6-6, the J call TRBJ1-1, with no clear D. Germline V gene lookup returns CDR1 MNHNY and CDR2 SVGAGI (reference sequence). This CDR3 has 13 amino acids. V lost 4 bases to trimming and J lost 5 bases, with 11 bases between them. CDR3 loop: CASSLDLGTEAFF. The DNA for the CDR3 is TGTGCCAGCAGTTTGGATCTCGGGACTGAAGCTTTCTTT.

The rearrangement joins TRBV18 to TRBJ2-7; 7 nucleotides agree with TRBD1. The J segment lost 4 bases and the V segment lost 4 bases, leaving 7 bases of the junction unmatched. Germline CDR1 and CDR2: KGHSH and LQKENI. This CDR3 has 14 residues. Here the CDR3 reads CASSRDRVIYEQYF. The CDR3 DNA reads as TGTGCCAGCTCACGCGACAGGGTTATTTACGAGCAGTACTTC.

This clone was picked up one time. The chain joins TRBV9 to TRBJ1-4; 8 positions agree with TRBD1. Germline loops: CDR1 SGDLS, CDR2 YYNGEE. The CDR3 loop spans 16 amino acids. V gave up 3 bases and J gave up 7 bases; unmatched junction bases: 11. CDR3 nucleotide sequence: TGTGCCAGCAGCGCCTCACCCGGGACAGGAGGTGAAAAACTGTTTTTT. It encodes CASSASPGTGGEKLFF.

The chain links TRBV5-1 to TRBJ2-7; 9 nucleotides agree with TRBD2. V lost 2 bases and J lost 5; bases outside the gene matches: 8. The CDR3 is made up of 15 amino acids. Germline V gene data show CDR1 as SGHRS and CDR2 as YFSETQ. The CDR3 is CASSFSLAGRDEQYF. CDR3 DNA sequence: TGCGCCAGCAGCTTTAGCCTAGCGGGGCGAGACGAGCAGTACTTC.

V is TRBV5-6 and J is TRBJ1-3; no clear D. Deletions cut 0 bases from V and 1 base from J, with 14 bases between. CDR1 and CDR2 (germline): SGHDT, YYEEEE. The length of the CDR3 is 17 residues. This CDR3 reads CASSLATGRISGNTIYF. The CDR3 coding sequence is TGTGCCAGCAGCTTGGCAACCGGGCGGATTTCTGGAAACACCATATATTTT.

This sequence joins TRBV7-2 and TRBJ2-5, with 11 bases lining up with TRBD2. The CDR3 contains 15 residues. Germline CDR1 and CDR2: SGHTA and FQGNSA. CDR3 loop: CGSGGSGRAVETQYF. The DNA for the CDR3 is TGTGGCTCGGGGGGTAGCGGGAGGGCCGTAGAGACCCAGTACTTC.

The V gene is TRBV5-1, the J gene TRBJ2-2; TRBD1 might be the D (5 bases). This CDR3 contains 16 residues. Per germline, CDR1 SGHRS and CDR2 YFSETQ. V lost 4 bases and J 10 bases, leaving 23 bases between the germline ends. The CDR3 spells CASSLVRLTGLEELFF. CDR3 nucleotide sequence: TGCGCCAGCAGCCTCGTCCGTTTAACAGGTCTAGAGGAGCTGTTTTTT. The entire variable domain, with the rest obtained from reference TRBV5-1 and TRBJ2-2, is as follows: KAGVTQTPRYLIKTRGQQVTLSCSPISGHRSVSWYQQTPGQGLQFLFEYFSETQRNKGNFPGRFSGRQFSNSRSEMNVSTLELGDSALYLCASSLVRLTGLEELFFGEGSRLTVL.

The J gene is TRBJ1-3, the V gene TRBV12-5; no firm D call. The V end lost 3 bases, the J end lost 2 bases, and 11 bases lay between the germline ends. The CDR3 runs to 15 residues. CDR1 LGHNT and CDR2 FRNRAP come from the germline V gene. Written as DNA, the CDR3 is TGTGCTAGTGGTTTATCAGGAGGGCCTGGAAACACCATATATTTT. It translates to CASGLSGGPGNTIYF.

Comment on this clone: The conserved final phenylalanine or tryptophan is absent from the CDR3, which likely points to a read error. The DNA is omitted, as the CDR3 cannot be located on it reliably, and the CDR3 follows TCRdb's listing. V and J are TRBV9 and TRBJ2-7; the D call in the table, TRBD1, was not verified against the DNA. The CDR3 is 12 residues long, ends included. Germline V gives CDR1 SGDLS, CDR2 YYNGEE. The CDR3 region is CASSEGQDPIWI.

V gene TRBV7-6 combines with J gene TRBJ2-3, with D possibly matching TRBD2 (5 bases). The CDR3 runs to 13 residues. Germline CDR1 SGHVS, CDR2 FNYEAQ. V shed 4 bases and J shed 2 bases, with 7 bases lying between them. The CDR3 nucleotides read TGTGCCAGCAGCTCCGGGATCACAGATACGCAGTATTTT. It yields the protein CASSSGITDTQYF.

The chain has TRBV7-9 and TRBJ1-6; no clear D gene. V lost 3 bases and J lost 10, with 7 bases in between. This CDR3 has 12 residues. Germline CDR1 SEHNR, CDR2 FQNEAQ (reference sequence). The CDR3 DNA follows: TGTGCCAGCAGCTTCGAAGAATCACCCCTCCACTTT. It is translated as CASSFEESPLHF.

This chain connects TRBV7-9 to TRBJ2-1; possibly TRBD2 for D (5 bases). With 1 base removed from V and 9 bases from J, the gap between germline ends came to 13 bases. Germline V CDR1 and CDR2: SEHNR, FQNEAQ (reference sequence). This CDR3 comprises 14 residues. The CDR3 DNA follows: TGTGCCAGCAGCTTAGTAGCGTCGACGCGTGAGCAGTTCTTC. The encoded protein is CASSLVASTREQFF.

This chain connects TRBV27 to TRBJ2-3, with 9 bases that match TRBD2. The CDR3 is 18 residues long. The V and J ends lost 3 bases and 3 bases, in that order; junction bases with no gene match: 13. CDR1 and CDR2 (germline): MNHEY, SMNVEV (reference sequence). The CDR3 reads CASSFGGGRAERTDTQYF. The CDR3 nucleotides are TGTGCCAGCAGTTTTGGGGGCGGGAGGGCCGAAAGGACAGATACGCAGTATTTT.